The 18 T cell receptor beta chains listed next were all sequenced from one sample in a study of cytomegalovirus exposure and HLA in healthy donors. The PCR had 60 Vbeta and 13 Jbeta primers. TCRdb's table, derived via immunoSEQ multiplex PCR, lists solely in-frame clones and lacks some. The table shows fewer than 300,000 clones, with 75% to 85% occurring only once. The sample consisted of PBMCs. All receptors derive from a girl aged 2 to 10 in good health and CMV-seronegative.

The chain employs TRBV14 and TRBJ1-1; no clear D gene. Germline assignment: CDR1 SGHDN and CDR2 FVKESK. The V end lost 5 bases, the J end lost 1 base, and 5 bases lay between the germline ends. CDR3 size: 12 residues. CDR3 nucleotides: TGTGCCAGCAGCTACAGGAACACTGAAGCTTTCTTT. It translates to CASSYRNTEAFF.

The chain's CDR3 is CAWSVLGGGNQPQHF. The CDR3 region has the DNA TGTGCCTGGAGTGTTCTTGGTGGAGGCAATCAGCCCCAGCATTTT. The V gene is TRBV30, the J gene TRBJ1-5; D is unclear. The CDR3 sequence is 15 residues long. Trimming took 0 bases from V and 2 from J, leaving 11 bases between them. CDR1 GTSNPN and CDR2 SVGIG come from the germline V gene (reference sequence).

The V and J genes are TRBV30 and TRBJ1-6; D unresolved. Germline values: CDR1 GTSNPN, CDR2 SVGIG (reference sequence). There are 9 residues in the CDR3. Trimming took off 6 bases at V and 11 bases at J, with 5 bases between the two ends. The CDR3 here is CACSPPLHF. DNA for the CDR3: TGTGCCTGCTCTCCACCCCTCCACTTT.

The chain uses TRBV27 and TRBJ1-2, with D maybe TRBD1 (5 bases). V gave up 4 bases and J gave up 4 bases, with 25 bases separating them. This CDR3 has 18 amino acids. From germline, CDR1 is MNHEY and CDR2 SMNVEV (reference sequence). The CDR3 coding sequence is TGTGCCAGCAGTTCCCCGGGACGGGGGACCGCTGCGGGCTATGGCTACACCTTC. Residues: CASSSPGRGTAAGYGYTF.

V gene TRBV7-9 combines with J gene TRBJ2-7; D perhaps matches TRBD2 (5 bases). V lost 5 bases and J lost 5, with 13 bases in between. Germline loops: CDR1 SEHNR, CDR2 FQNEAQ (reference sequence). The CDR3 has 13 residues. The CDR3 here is CASSPEGRNEQYF. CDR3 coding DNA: TGTGCCAGCAGCCCTGAGGGAAGGAACGAGCAGTACTTC.

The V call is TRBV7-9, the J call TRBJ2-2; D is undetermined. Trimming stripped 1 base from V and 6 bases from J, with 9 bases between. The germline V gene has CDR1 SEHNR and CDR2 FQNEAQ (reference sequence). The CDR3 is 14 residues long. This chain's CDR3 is CASSLVVRAGELFF. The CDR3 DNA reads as TGTGCCAGCAGCTTAGTGGTCCGGGCCGGGGAGCTGTTTTTT.

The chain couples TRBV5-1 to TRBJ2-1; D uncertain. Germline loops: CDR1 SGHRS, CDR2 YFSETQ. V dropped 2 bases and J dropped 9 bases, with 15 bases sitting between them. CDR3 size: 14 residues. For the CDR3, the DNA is TGCGCCAGCAGCTTAGCTTTGAAAGTCTGTGAGCAGTTCTTC. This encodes CASSLALKVCEQFF.

In DNA form, the CDR3 reads TGTGCCAGCGCTGACAGGGGGCCCCAGCCCCAGCATTTT. Translation: CASADRGPQPQHF. The chain couples TRBV19 to TRBJ1-5, with 10 bases that match TRBD1. V dropped 9 bases and J dropped 7; count of bases not matched to a gene: 6. The CDR3 sequence is 13 residues long. In germline, CDR1 is LNHDA, CDR2 SQIVND (reference sequence).

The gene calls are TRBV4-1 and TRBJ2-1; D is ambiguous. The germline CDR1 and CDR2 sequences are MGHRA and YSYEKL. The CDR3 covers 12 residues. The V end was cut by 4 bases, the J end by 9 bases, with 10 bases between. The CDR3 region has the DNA TGCGCCAGCAGCCGGAATCTAGGTGAGCAGTTCTTC. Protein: CASSRNLGEQFF.

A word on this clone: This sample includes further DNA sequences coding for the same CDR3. The CDR3 is CASSYSRGEQYF. The CDR3 region has the DNA TGTGCCAGCAGTTACTCGCGGGGAGAGCAGTACTTC. The chain couples TRBV6-5 to TRBJ2-7; a weak D match, TRBD2 (6 bases). There are 12 residues in the CDR3. Trimming took off 0 bases at V and 7 bases at J, with 7 bases between the two ends. Germline V gene data show CDR1 as MNHEY and CDR2 as SVGAGI.

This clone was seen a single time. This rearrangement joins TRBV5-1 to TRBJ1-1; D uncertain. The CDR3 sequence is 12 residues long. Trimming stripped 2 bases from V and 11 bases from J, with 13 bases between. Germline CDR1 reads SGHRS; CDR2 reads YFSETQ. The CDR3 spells CASSFTEGAAFF. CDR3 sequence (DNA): TGCGCCAGCAGCTTCACAGAGGGCGCGGCTTTCTTT.

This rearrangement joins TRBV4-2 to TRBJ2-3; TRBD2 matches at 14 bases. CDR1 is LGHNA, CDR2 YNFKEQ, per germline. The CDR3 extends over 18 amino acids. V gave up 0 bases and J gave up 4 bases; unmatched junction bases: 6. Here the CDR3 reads CASSQDLPGLAGADTQYF. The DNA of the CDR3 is TGTGCCAGCAGCCAAGATCTACCGGGACTAGCGGGAGCAGATACGCAGTATTTT.

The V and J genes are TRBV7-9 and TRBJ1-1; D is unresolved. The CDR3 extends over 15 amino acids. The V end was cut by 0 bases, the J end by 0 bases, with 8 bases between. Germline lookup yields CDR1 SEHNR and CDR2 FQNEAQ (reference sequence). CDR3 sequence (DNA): TGTGCCAGCAGCTTAGCGCCGACACTGAACACTGAAGCTTTCTTT. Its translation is CASSLAPTLNTEAFF.

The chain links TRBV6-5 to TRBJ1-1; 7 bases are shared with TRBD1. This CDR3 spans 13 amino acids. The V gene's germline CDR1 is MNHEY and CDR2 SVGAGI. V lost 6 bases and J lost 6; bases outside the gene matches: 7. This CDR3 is CASRPGTASEAFF. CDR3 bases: TGTGCCAGCAGGCCAGGGACAGCCTCTGAAGCTTTCTTT.

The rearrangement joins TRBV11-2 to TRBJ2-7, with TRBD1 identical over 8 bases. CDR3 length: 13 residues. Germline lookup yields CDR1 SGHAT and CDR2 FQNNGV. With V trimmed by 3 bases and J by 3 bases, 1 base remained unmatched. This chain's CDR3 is CASSFGTGYEQYF. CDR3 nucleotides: TGTGCCAGCAGCTTCGGGACAGGCTACGAGCAGTACTTC.

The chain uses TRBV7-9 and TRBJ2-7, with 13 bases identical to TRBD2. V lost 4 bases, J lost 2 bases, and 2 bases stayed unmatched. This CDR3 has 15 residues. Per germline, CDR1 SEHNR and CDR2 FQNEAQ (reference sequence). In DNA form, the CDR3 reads TGTGCCAGCAGCTCAACTAGCGGGAGGGCCTACGAGCAGTACTTC. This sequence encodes CASSSTSGRAYEQYF.

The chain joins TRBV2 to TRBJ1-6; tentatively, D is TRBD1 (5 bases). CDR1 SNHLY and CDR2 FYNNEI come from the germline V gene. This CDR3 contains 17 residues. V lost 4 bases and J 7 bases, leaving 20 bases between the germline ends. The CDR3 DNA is TGTGCCAGCAGTGGCCCCCTAGGTAGGGGTGGAAATTCACCCCTCCACTTT. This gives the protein CASSGPLGRGGNSPLHF.

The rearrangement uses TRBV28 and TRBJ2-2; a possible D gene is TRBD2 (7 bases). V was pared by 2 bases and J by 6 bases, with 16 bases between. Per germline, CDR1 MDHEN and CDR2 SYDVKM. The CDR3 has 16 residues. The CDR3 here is CASSLGGAGGAGELFF. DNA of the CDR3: TGTGCCAGCAGTTTAGGGGGGGCCGGGGGCGCCGGGGAGCTGTTTTTT.